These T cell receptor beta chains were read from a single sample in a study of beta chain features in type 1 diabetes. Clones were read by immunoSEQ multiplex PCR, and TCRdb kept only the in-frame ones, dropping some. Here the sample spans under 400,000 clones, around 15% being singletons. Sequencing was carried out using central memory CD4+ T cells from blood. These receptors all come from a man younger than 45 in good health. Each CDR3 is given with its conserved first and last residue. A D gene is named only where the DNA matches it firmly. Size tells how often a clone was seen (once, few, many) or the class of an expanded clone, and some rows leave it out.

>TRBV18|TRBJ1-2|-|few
CASSPLEGGDYTF
TGTGCCAGCTCACCTCTTGAAGGGGGAGACTACACCTTC
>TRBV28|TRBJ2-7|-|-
CASSPTTSHQYF
TGTGCCAGCAGTCCCACGACAAGCCACCAGTACTTC
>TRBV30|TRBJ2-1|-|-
CAWSPGSNYNEQFF
TGTGCCTGGAGTCCGGGCTCGAACTACAATGAGCAGTTCTTC
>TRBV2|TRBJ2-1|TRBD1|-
CASSREGASSYNEQFF
TGTGCCAGCAGTAGAGAGGGGGCTAGCTCCTACAATGAGCAGTTCTTC
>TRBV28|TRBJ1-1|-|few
CASSLSGPAGTEAFF
TGTGCCAGCAGTTTATCAGGACCGGCGGGCACTGAAGCTTTCTTT
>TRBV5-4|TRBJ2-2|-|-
CASRAAWQGNTGELFF
TGTGCCAGCAGGGCTGCTTGGCAGGGGAACACCGGGGAGCTGTTTTTT
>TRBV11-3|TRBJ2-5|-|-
CASSLGRESWTQYF
TGTGCCAGCAGCTTGGGGCGGGAATCATGGACCCAGTACTTC
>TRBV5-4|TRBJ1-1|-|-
CASSLTASGKAFF
TGTGCCAGCAGCTTGACAGCTTCAGGTAAAGCTTTCTTT
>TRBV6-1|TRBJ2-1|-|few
CASSEASGRSRQFF
TGTGCCAGCAGTGAAGCCTCCGGAAGGAGTAGGCAGTTCTTC
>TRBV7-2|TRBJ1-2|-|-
CASSAREKGYGYTF
TGTGCCAGCAGCGCGCGAGAGAAGGGCTATGGCTACACCTTC
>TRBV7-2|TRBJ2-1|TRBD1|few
CASSLNPGQGEQFF
TGTGCCAGCAGTCTGAACCCCGGACAGGGCGAACAGTTCTTC
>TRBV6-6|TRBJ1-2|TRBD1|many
CASSEMDRPVF
TGTGCCAGCAGCGAGATGGACAGGCCCGTTTTC
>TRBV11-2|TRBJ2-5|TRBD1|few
CASSLSRLDRGRPETQYF
TGTGCCAGCAGCTTATCCCGGTTGGACAGGGGGCGCCCCGAGACCCAGTACTTC
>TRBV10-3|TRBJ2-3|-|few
CAISDTRLTQYF
TGTGCCATCAGTGACACTAGGCTTACGCAGTATTTT
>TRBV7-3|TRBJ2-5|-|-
CASSGEGTRSQYF
TGTGCCAGCAGCGGTGAGGGGACTCGGTCCCAGTACTTC
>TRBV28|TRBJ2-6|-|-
CASSLEPGANVLTF
TGTGCCAGCAGTTTAGAACCTGGGGCCAACGTCCTGACTTTC
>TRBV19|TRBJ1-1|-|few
CASSMQVMNTEAFF
TGTGCCAGTAGTATGCAGGTCATGAACACTGAAGCTTTCTTT
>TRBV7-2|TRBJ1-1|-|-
CASSLATGNTEAFF
TGTGCCAGCAGCTTAGCGACAGGGAACACTGAAGCTTTCTTT
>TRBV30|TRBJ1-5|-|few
CAWGKQGNQPQHF
TGTGCCTGGGGAAAACAGGGAAATCAGCCCCAGCATTTT
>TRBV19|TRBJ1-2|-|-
CASSLQGNYGYTF
TGTGCCAGTAGCCTACAGGGAAACTATGGCTACACCTTC
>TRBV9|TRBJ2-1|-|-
CASSLGRGSTNEQFF
TGTGCCAGCAGCCTCGGGAGAGGGTCTACCAATGAGCAGTTCTTC
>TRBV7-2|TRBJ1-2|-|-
CASSLMGGSNYGYTF
TGTGCCAGCAGCTTAATGGGGGGCTCTAACTATGGCTACACCTTC
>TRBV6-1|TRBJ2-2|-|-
CASKSSGFSAGELFF
TGTGCCAGCAAGTCTTCCGGGTTTTCGGCCGGGGAGCTGTTTTTT
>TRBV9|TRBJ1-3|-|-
CASSVGSLSGNTIYF
TGTGCCAGCAGCGTAGGTTCCCTCTCTGGAAACACCATATATTTT
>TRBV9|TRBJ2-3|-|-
CASSVGMARDTQYF
TGTGCCAGCAGCGTAGGAATGGCCCGGGATACGCAGTATTTT
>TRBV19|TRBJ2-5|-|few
CASSTSGTLNGKTQYF
TGTGCCAGTAGTACGTCCGGGACCCTAAATGGCAAGACCCAGTACTTC